The clone carrying this T cell receptor beta chain has ten or more counts. One entry per CDR3 protein, called by TCRdb with MiXCR from the 5' RACE reads. The repertoire consists of tens of thousands of distinct CDR3 sequences, with around 13% occurring once and the leading ten covering about 1%. These data belong to a study of early T cells in non-severe SARS-CoV-2 infection. Germline values: CDR1 LNHDA, CDR2 SQIVND (reference sequence). The ends lost 7 bases at V and 6 bases at J; junction bases unmatched: 8. This CDR3 has 14 residues. The sequencing input was whole blood. This sequence was found in an adult who was a healthcare worker with PCR-confirmed SARS-CoV-2 infection or an uninfected control (not recorded which). The chain is built from TRBV19 and TRBJ2-1, with 8 bases lining up with TRBD1. CDR3 nucleotides: TGTGCCAGTAATTCGGGACAGGCTCCCAATGAGCAGTTCTTC. This translates into CASNSGQAPNEQFF.